The 23 T cell receptor beta chains presented below share a single source sample, sequenced in a study of blood T cell repertoires in COVID-19. This table comes from immunoSEQ multiplex PCR, and its TCRdb copy is limited to in-frame clones, with some not included. There are some 120,000 clones in the sample; around four fifths occur only once, and approximately 5.7% lies in the top ten. Material for sequencing was peripheral blood. Receptors originate from a man between 60 and 70 years old with acute or convalescent COVID-19.

The chain carries TRBV3-1 (or the pseudogene TRBV3-2) and TRBJ2-3; 13 bases are shared with TRBD2. V lost 4 bases to trimming and J lost 0 bases; unmatched junction nucleotides: 13. The CDR3 consists of 20 residues. Germline V gives CDR1 LGHDT, CDR2 YNNKEL (reference sequence). CDR3 sequence: CASSPHPGTSGIHSTDTQYF. As DNA, the CDR3 is TGTGCCAGCAGCCCCCATCCCGGGACTAGCGGGATACATAGCACAGATACGCAGTATTTT.

CDR3: CARSLCTGGDSYEQYF. DNA for the CDR3: TGTGCCAGAAGCTTGTGTACAGGGGGGGACTCCTACGAGCAGTACTTC. V usage is TRBV5-3 and J usage is TRBJ2-7, with TRBD1 as a possible D gene (8 bases). TRBV5-3 is recorded as an ORF, its role being uncertain. CDR3 length equals 16 residues. V lost 1 base, J lost 0 bases, and 14 bases lay in between.

The CDR3 sequence: CASSLDSLNEQFF. The CDR3 bases are TGCGCCAGCAGCTTGGATTCACTCAATGAGCAGTTCTTC. V usage is TRBV5-1 and J usage is TRBJ2-1; D is uncertain. V gave up 0 bases and J gave up 6 bases, with 7 bases separating them. Germline V gene lookup returns CDR1 SGHRS and CDR2 YFSETQ. The CDR3 has 13 residues.

The rearrangement uses TRBV28 and TRBJ1-2; 11 bases agree with TRBD1. CDR3 size: 17 residues. Looked up from germline, CDR1 is MDHEN and CDR2 is SYDVKM. Losses at the gene ends were 6 bases for V and 8 bases for J; bases not matched to a gene: 17. The CDR3 nucleotides are TGTGCCAGCAGCGGGCGGACAGGGGGCCATTTCTTAGGAGGCTACACCTTC. Translating it yields CASSGRTGGHFLGGYTF.

The genes are TRBV2 and TRBJ2-6, with TRBD2 as a possible D gene (5 bases). The CDR3 contains 14 residues. From germline, CDR1 is SNHLY and CDR2 FYNNEI. Trimming pared 7 bases from V and 1 base from J, leaving 8 bases between. The CDR3 coding sequence is TGTGCCAGCATCGACTATTCTGGGGCCAACGTCCTGACTTTC. Its protein is CASIDYSGANVLTF.

V and J are TRBV5-1 and TRBJ2-7; 13 bases match TRBD2. In germline, CDR1 is SGHRS, CDR2 YFSETQ. The length of the CDR3 is 18 residues. V was clipped by 3 bases and J by 3 bases; unmatched bases: 12. CDR3 sequence (DNA): TGCGCCAGCAGCTCAAGGACTAGCGGGGGCCCCAGGGACTACGAGCAGTACTTC. Translated: CASSSRTSGGPRDYEQYF.

The CDR3 loop is CATSDPGTGGNEQFF. CDR3 bases: TGTGCCACCAGTGACCCCGGGACAGGGGGCAATGAGCAGTTCTTC. V usage is TRBV24-1 and J usage is TRBJ2-1, with 11 bases that match TRBD1. The ends lost 4 bases at V and 6 bases at J; junction bases unmatched: 4. The CDR3 is 15 amino acids. Germline CDR1 reads KGHDR; CDR2 reads SFDVKD.

This rearrangement joins TRBV7-3 to TRBJ2-1, with TRBD2 identical over 7 bases. This CDR3 contains 17 residues. The germline V gene encodes CDR1 SGHTA and CDR2 FQGTGA. Trimming at V came to 3 bases and at J to 5 bases, leaving 13 bases not matched to a gene. CDR3 residues: CASSFLEGGSNNNEQFF. The CDR3 coding sequence is TGTGCCAGCAGCTTCCTGGAGGGCGGGAGTAATAACAATGAGCAGTTCTTC. Using reference TRBV7-3 and TRBJ2-1 for the parts outside the CDR3, the full variable domain is GAGVSQTPSNKVTEKGKYVELRCDPISGHTALYWYRQSLGQGPEFLIYFQGTGAADDSGLPNDRFFAVRPEGSVSTLKIQRTERGDSAVYLCASSFLEGGSNNNEQFFGPGTRLTVL.

This chain uses TRBV12-5 with TRBJ1-2, with 8 bases fitting TRBD1. The junction had 3 bases not matched to a gene; V was cut back by 1 base and J by 8 bases. The CDR3 totals 13 residues. Germline loops: CDR1 LGHNT, CDR2 FRNRAP. CDR3 in amino acids: CASGLDGTGGYTF. The CDR3 nucleotides are TGTGCTAGTGGTTTGGATGGGACAGGCGGCTACACCTTC.

This chain joins TRBV2 and TRBJ1-1, with unresolved D. Per the germline V gene, CDR1 is SNHLY and CDR2 is FYNNEI. V lost 7 bases and J lost 0, with 9 bases in between. This CDR3 spans 13 amino acids. The CDR3 loop reads CASKLTVNTEAFF. In nucleotides, the CDR3 is TGTGCCAGCAAGCTTACAGTGAACACTGAAGCTTTCTTT.

This chain uses TRBV27 with TRBJ2-3, with D possibly matching TRBD2 (6 bases). This CDR3 is 11 amino acids long. V lost 7 bases to trimming and J lost 11 bases, with 13 bases between them. CDR1 and CDR2 (germline): MNHEY, SMNVEV (reference sequence). The CDR3 sequence: CASIGGIKQYF. The CDR3 DNA sequence: TGTGCCAGCATTGGGGGGATCAAGCAGTATTTT.

The chain is built from TRBV5-1 and TRBJ1-5; 7 positions match TRBD1. Germline CDR1 SGHRS, CDR2 YFSETQ. The CDR3 loop spans 14 amino acids. V shed 0 bases and J 4 bases; nucleotides not matched to a gene: 1. CDR3 coding DNA: TGCGCCAGCAGCTTGGGGGACAGAAATCAGCCCCAGCATTTT. The encoded protein is CASSLGDRNQPQHF.

A remark on this clone: Lacking the conserved final phenylalanine or tryptophan, this CDR3 likely reflects a read error. The limits of the CDR3 on the DNA are not certain, so only TCRdb's listed CDR3 is given. The chain carries TRBV6-1 and TRBJ2-7; the table names TRBD2, a call not compared with the DNA. CDR1 and CDR2 (germline): MNHNS, SASEGT. The CDR3 contains 13 residues when both ends are counted. The CDR3 region is CASSELGGSAATL.

V is TRBV5-1 and J is TRBJ2-1; D unclear. The CDR3 is made up of 16 amino acids. V lost 0 bases and J lost 5, with 15 bases in between. Germline V gene data show CDR1 as SGHRS and CDR2 as YFSETQ. The CDR3 coding sequence is TGCGCCAGCAGCTTGGCGTTAGCTGGCGGAGACAATGAGCAGTTCTTC. Its protein is CASSLALAGGDNEQFF.

This clone was counted at least ten times. The chain carries TRBV11-3 and TRBJ2-1; 7 nucleotides agree with TRBD2. The CDR3 has 15 residues. The J segment lost 5 bases and the V segment lost 1 base, leaving 5 bases of the junction unmatched. Germline CDR1 is SGHNT and CDR2 is YENEEA. CDR3 amino acids: CASSLGLAENNEQFF. CDR3 coding DNA: TGTGCCAGCAGCTTAGGCCTAGCGGAGAACAATGAGCAGTTCTTC.

This clone was seen a few times. The chain has TRBV3-1 (or the pseudogene TRBV3-2) and TRBJ1-1, with 8 bases that match TRBD1. Germline V gives CDR1 LGHDT, CDR2 YNNKEL (reference sequence). V was pared by 1 base and J by 10 bases, with 8 bases of the junction left unmatched. The CDR3 contains 14 residues. Here the CDR3 reads CASSQVGNRGVAFF. For the CDR3, the DNA is TGTGCCAGCAGCCAAGTAGGGAACAGGGGGGTAGCTTTCTTT.

There are a few counts of this clone. V is TRBV29-1 and J is TRBJ1-2; 12 bases line up with TRBD1. Germline-derived CDR1 and CDR2 are SQVTM and ANQGSEA. This CDR3 region has 14 residues. With V trimmed by 5 bases and J by 7 bases, 8 bases remained unmatched. CDR3 amino acids: CSVPTGTGGSGYTF. The CDR3 DNA sequence: TGCAGCGTTCCCACCGGGACAGGGGGCTCTGGCTACACCTTC.

V gene TRBV4-2 combines with J gene TRBJ2-1, with 9 bases identical to TRBD2. Trimming took 5 bases from V and 6 from J; bases not matched to a gene: 14. Germline-derived CDR1 and CDR2 are LGHNA and YNFKEQ. This CDR3 is 17 amino acids long. CDR3 residues: CASSFTIRGSGSNEQFF. The CDR3, as DNA: TGTGCCAGCAGCTTCACTATACGGGGTAGCGGGAGCAATGAGCAGTTCTTC.

The chain couples TRBV24-1 to TRBJ2-3, with D maybe TRBD1 (5 bases). Germline V gene data show CDR1 as KGHDR and CDR2 as SFDVKD. V was clipped by 2 bases and J by 6 bases, with 8 bases between them. There are 13 residues in the CDR3. The CDR3 is CATSDSSGDTQYF. The CDR3 nucleotides read TGTGCCACCAGTGATTCCTCAGGGGATACGCAGTATTTT.

CDR3 coding DNA: TGTGCCAGCAGCTTAGGAATACTAGCGGGGGGGATTTCCAATGAGCAGTTCTTC. The encoded protein is CASSLGILAGGISNEQFF. The V gene is TRBV11-2, the J gene TRBJ2-1; 13 nucleotides align to TRBD2. The CDR3 length is 18 residues. V was pared by 1 base and J by 6 bases, with 9 bases of the junction left unmatched. Germline lookup yields CDR1 SGHAT and CDR2 FQNNGV.

This clone was found many times. The rearrangement links TRBV7-9 to TRBJ2-1, with 9 bases that match TRBD2. J was trimmed by 3 bases and V by 3 bases; bases with no gene match: 3. This CDR3 is built from 15 residues. Germline V gene lookup returns CDR1 SEHNR and CDR2 FQNEAQ (reference sequence). CDR3 region: CASSFRLADYNEQFF. The CDR3 bases are TGTGCCAGCAGCTTTAGACTAGCGGACTACAATGAGCAGTTCTTC.

This clone was counted a few times. The chain uses TRBV19 and TRBJ1-5, with TRBD1 as a possible D gene (5 bases). V was clipped by 6 bases and J by 5 bases, with 14 bases between them. This CDR3 has 14 residues. Per germline, CDR1 LNHDA and CDR2 SQIVND (reference sequence). CDR3 loop: CASRTGASYQPQHF. The CDR3 region has the DNA TGTGCCAGTAGGACTGGGGCCTCTTATCAGCCCCAGCATTTT.

A few counts support this clone. The chain is built from TRBV11-2 and TRBJ2-3; TRBD1 might be the D (6 bases). The CDR3 runs 16 residues. V lost 7 bases and J 0 bases, leaving 17 bases between the germline ends. Germline V gene sequence: CDR1 SGHAT, CDR2 FQNNGV. CDR3 coding DNA: TGTGCCAGCAACCCACAGGGCGGAACTAGCACAGATACGCAGTATTTT. This encodes CASNPQGGTSTDTQYF.